This entry lists 5 T cell receptor beta chains sequenced from one sample in a study of cytotoxic CD8 clonotypes in ibrutinib-treated CLL. Produced via immunoSEQ multiplex PCR; TCRdb's table is partial and in-frame only. In the table there are around 310,000 clones, about 80% of which are singletons. Sample: PBMCs, taken before ibrutinib treatment. The source is a human donor with chronic lymphocytic leukemia.

In its sample, this clone was seen once. The V call is TRBV5-1, the J call TRBJ2-3; 8 positions agree with TRBD1. Germline CDR1 and CDR2: SGHRS and YFSETQ. V shed 7 bases and J 1 base; nucleotides not matched to a gene: 14. This CDR3 has 17 residues. The DNA for the CDR3 is TGCGCCAGCGCCGGACAGGGCCGAGCACGCCGCACAGATACGCAGTATTTT. Its protein is CASAGQGRARRTDTQYF.

This chain uses TRBV9 with TRBJ2-1; D unresolved. This CDR3 comprises 15 residues. Trimming stripped 4 bases from V and 7 bases from J, with 18 bases between. Germline V gene sequence: CDR1 SGDLS, CDR2 YYNGEE. The DNA for the CDR3 is TGTGCCAGCAGCCCCAGTGGGCGCCTTGAGAATGAGCAGTTCTTC. Its translation: CASSPSGRLENEQFF.

This chain connects TRBV7-3 to TRBJ2-1; D might be TRBD1 (6 bases). Germline V CDR1 and CDR2: SGHTA, FQGTGA. CDR3 length: 15 amino acids. V dropped 2 bases and J dropped 1 base, with 9 bases sitting between them. The CDR3 reads CASSLQGISYNEQFF. For the CDR3, the DNA is TGTGCCAGCAGCTTACAGGGGATTTCCTACAATGAGCAGTTCTTC.

V gene TRBV7-2 combines with J gene TRBJ2-6; D gene unclear. There are 15 residues in the CDR3. CDR1 is SGHTA, CDR2 FQGNSA, per germline. Trimming cost V 6 bases and J 0 bases, with 9 bases left between them. The CDR3 sequence: CASSYRNSGANVLTF. The DNA for the CDR3 is TGTGCCAGCAGTTATCGTAACTCTGGGGCCAACGTCCTGACTTTC.

The rearrangement links TRBV4-1 to TRBJ2-2; TRBD2 agrees at 10 bases. The CDR3 loop spans 15 amino acids. V trimming: 4 bases; J trimming: 6 bases; junction bases outside the gene matches: 5. Germline V lookup: CDR1 MGHRA, CDR2 YSYEKL. The CDR3 region is CASSRGAGGPGELFF. The CDR3 nucleotides read TGCGCCAGCAGCCGAGGAGCGGGAGGGCCCGGGGAGCTGTTTTTT.